The T cell receptor beta chain described here comes from a study of cytomegalovirus exposure and HLA in healthy donors. The wider study: The roughly 130 validation repertoires, a later analysis reported, used the same platform as the 700 or so repertoires from the first cohort.

This clone was found a few times. Its antigen is still unknown. The germline V gene has CDR1 WNHNN and CDR2 SYGVQD (reference sequence). The ends were cut back, 3 bases at V and 7 bases at J, with 7 bases in the middle. The CDR3 is 11 amino acids. Study conclusions and caveats: Per published reports, the classifier diagnosed cytomegalovirus status with high specificity and sensitivity. CMV antigen specificity of a few CMV-associated chains was confirmed in vitro.

Measured with immunoSEQ multiplex PCR; TCRdb has only the in-frame clones, and not every one. The table lists about 140,000 clones, 70% to 85% of them singletons. The sequencing input was PBMCs. The receptor was derived from a man aged 30-40 years in good health and CMV-seropositive. This chain joins TRBV10-1 and TRBJ2-7, with a possible D match to TRBD2 (5 bases). The CDR3 nucleotides are TGCGCCAGCAGTGAAGGCGGGGAGCAGTACTTC. Amino acids: CASSEGGEQYF.